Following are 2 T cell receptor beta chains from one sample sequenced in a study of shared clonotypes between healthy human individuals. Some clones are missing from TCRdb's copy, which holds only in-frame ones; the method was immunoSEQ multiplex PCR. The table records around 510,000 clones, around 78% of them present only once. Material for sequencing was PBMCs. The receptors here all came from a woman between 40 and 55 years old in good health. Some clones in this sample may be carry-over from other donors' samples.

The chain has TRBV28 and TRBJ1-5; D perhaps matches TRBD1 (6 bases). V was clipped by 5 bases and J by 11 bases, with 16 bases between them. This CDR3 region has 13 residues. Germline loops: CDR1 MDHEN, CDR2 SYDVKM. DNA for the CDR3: TGTGCCAGCAGTCCATCGGGACAAAGGTCCCAGCATTTT. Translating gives CASSPSGQRSQHF. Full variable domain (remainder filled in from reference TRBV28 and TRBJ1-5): DVKVTQSSRYLVKRTGEKVFLECVQDMDHENMFWYRQDPGLGLRLIYFSYDVKMKEKGDIPEGYSVSREKKERFSLILESASTNQTSMYLCASSPSGQRSQHFGDGTRLSIL.

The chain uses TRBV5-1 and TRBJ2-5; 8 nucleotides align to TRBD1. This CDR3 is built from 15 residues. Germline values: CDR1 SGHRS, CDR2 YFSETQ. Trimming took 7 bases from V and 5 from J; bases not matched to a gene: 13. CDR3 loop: CASSPSAGGLETQYF. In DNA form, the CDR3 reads TGCGCCAGCTCCCCTTCGGCAGGGGGCTTGGAGACCCAGTACTTC.